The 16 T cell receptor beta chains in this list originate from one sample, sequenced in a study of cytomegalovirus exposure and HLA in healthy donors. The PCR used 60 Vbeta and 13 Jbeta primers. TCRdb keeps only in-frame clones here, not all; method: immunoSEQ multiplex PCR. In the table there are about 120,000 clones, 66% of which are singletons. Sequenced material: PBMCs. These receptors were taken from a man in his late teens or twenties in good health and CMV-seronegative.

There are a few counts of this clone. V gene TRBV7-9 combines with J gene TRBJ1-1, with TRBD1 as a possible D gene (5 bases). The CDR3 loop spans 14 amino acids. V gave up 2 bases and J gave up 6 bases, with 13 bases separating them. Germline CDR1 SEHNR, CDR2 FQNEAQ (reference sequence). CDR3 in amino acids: CASSLWGRGAEAFF. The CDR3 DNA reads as TGTGCCAGCAGCTTATGGGGACGGGGGGCTGAAGCTTTCTTT.

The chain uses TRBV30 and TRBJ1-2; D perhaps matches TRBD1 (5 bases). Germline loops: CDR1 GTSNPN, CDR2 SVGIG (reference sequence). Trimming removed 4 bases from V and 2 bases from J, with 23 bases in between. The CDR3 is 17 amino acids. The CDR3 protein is CAWNSRELGWGNYGYTF. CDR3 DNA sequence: TGTGCCTGGAACTCCAGGGAACTGGGATGGGGAAACTATGGCTACACCTTC.

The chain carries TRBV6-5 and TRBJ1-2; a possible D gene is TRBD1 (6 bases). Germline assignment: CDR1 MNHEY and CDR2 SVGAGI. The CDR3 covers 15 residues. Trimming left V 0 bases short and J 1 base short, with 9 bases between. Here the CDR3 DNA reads TGTGCCAGCAGTTACTCGAGGGGGAATAACTATGGCTACACCTTC. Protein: CASSYSRGNNYGYTF.

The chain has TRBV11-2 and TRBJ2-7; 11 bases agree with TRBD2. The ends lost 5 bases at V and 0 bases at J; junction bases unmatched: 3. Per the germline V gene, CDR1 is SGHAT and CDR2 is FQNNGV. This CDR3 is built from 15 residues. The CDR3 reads CASSQLAGGSYEQYF. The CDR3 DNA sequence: TGTGCCAGCAGCCAGCTAGCGGGAGGCTCCTACGAGCAGTACTTC.

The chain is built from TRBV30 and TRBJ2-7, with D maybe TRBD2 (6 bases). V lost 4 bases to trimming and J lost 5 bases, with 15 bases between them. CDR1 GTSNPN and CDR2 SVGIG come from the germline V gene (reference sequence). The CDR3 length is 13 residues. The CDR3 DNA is TGTGCCTGGATGCGCCGGGGGAGCGACGAGCAGTACTTC. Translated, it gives CAWMRRGSDEQYF.

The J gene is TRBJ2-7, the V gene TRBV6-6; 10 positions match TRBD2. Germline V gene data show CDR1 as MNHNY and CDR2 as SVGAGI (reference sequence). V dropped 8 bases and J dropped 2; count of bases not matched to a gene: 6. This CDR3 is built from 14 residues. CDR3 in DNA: TGTGCCAGCGGTCCTAGCGGGGGTCCCTACGAGCAGTACTTC. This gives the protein CASGPSGGPYEQYF.

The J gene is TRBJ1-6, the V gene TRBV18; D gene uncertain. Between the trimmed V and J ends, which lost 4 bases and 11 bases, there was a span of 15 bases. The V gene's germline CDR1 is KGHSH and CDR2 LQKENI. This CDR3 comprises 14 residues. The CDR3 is CASSRTFPPAPLHF. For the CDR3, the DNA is TGTGCCAGCTCACGGACTTTCCCCCCAGCACCCCTCCACTTT. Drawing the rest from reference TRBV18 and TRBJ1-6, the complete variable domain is NAGVMQNPRHLVRRRGQEARLRCSPMKGHSHVYWYRQLPEEGLKFMVYLQKENIIDESGMPKERFSAEFPKEGPSILRIQQVVRGDSAAYFCASSRTFPPAPLHFGNGTRLTVT.

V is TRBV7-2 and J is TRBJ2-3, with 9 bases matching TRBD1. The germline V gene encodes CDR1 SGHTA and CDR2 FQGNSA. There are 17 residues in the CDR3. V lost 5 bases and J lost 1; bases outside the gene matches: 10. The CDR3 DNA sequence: TGTGCCAGCAGCCCTTCCGGGACAGGGAGGGGCACAGATACGCAGTATTTT. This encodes CASSPSGTGRGTDTQYF.

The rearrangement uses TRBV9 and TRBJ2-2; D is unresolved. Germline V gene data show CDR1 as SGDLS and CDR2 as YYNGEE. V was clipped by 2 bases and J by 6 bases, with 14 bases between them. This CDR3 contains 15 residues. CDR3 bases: TGTGCCAGCAGCGTGGCGGATAGCCGTTCCGGGGAGCTGTTTTTT. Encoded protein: CASSVADSRSGELFF.

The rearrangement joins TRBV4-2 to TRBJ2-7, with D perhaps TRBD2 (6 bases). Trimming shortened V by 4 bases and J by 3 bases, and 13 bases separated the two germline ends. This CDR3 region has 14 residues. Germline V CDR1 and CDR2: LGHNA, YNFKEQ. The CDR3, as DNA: TGTGCCAGCAGCCTCCGGACGGGAGACTACGAGCAGTACTTC. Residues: CASSLRTGDYEQYF.

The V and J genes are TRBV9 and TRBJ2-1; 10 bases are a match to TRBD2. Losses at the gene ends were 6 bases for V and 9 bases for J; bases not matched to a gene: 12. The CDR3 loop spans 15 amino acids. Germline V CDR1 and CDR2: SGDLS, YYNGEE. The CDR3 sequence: CASTNSGRALGEQFF. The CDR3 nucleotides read TGTGCCAGCACCAACAGCGGGAGGGCCCTTGGTGAGCAGTTCTTC.

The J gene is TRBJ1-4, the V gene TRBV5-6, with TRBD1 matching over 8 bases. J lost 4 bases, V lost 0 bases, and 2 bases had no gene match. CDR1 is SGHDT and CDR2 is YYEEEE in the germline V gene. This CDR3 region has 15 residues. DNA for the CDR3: TGTGCCAGCAGCTTGGACAGGGGGGTTAATGAAAAACTGTTTTTT. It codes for CASSLDRGVNEKLFF.

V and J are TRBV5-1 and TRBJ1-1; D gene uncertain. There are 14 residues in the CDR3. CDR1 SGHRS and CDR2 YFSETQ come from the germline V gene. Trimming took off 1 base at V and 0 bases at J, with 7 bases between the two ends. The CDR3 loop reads CASSLYSVNTEAFF. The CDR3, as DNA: TGCGCCAGCAGCTTGTATAGCGTGAACACTGAAGCTTTCTTT.

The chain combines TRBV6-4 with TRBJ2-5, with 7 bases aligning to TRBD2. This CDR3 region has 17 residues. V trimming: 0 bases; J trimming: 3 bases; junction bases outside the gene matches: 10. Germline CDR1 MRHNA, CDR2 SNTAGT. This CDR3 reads CASSDSIRSGGEETQYF. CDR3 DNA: TGTGCCAGCAGTGACTCGATTCGATCGGGGGGAGAAGAGACCCAGTACTTC.

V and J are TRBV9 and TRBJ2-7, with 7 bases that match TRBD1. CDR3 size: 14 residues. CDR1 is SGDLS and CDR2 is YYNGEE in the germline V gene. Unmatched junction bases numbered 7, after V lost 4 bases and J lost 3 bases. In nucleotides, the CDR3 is TGTGCCAGCAGCCCCGGGACAGTGAACTACGAGCAGTACTTC. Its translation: CASSPGTVNYEQYF.

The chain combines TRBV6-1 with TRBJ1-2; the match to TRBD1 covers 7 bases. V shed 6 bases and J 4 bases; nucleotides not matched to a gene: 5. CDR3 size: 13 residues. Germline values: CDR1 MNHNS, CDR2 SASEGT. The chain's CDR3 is CASRYTGAYGYTF. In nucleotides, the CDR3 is TGTGCCAGCAGATATACAGGGGCCTATGGCTACACCTTC.